These T cell receptor beta chains were read from a single sample in a study of CD8+ T cells in alopecia areata. TCRdb's copy holds only in-frame clones and misses some; the assay was immunoSEQ multiplex PCR. The data show roughly 190,000 clones, 64% seen once. The sample here was CD4+ T cells sorted from blood, taken at week 49, from a patient treated with tofacitinib. The receptors were gathered from a human donor with alopecia areata. CDR3s include the opening cysteine and the closing phenylalanine or tryptophan. D genes are given only for firm matches.

v_call	j_call	d_call	cdr3_aa
TRBV4-3	TRBJ1-2	NA	CASSQEVSYGYTF
TRBV14	TRBJ2-2	NA	CASRETGLDGELFF
TRBV4-3	TRBJ2-7	NA	CASSQDRQPEQYF
TRBV5-1	TRBJ1-1	NA	CASSLWENTEAFF
TRBV30	TRBJ2-6	NA	CAWSAGLSGANVLTF
TRBV5-6	TRBJ1-2	NA	CASSLQGPYGYTF
TRBV15	TRBJ1-2	NA	CATSGDFKGNGYTF
TRBV29-1	TRBJ1-1	TRBD1	CSVRDRVSEAFF
TRBV5-4	TRBJ2-7	NA	CASSLDPGSNYEQYF
TRBV5-1	TRBJ1-1	TRBD1	CASSWDRAGNTEAFF
TRBV6-5	TRBJ2-7	NA	CASSYSISHDYEQYF
TRBV5-1	TRBJ2-5	NA	CASNRDTQETQYF
TRBV5-1	TRBJ2-3	NA	CASSLLAVRTDTQYF
TRBV6-1	TRBJ2-1	TRBD1	CASSARQGTYNEQFF
TRBV30	TRBJ1-1	NA	CAWSGGGTEAFF
TRBV15	TRBJ2-6	NA	CATSRPTVSGANVLTF
TRBV4-1	TRBJ1-1	NA	CASSLSPGAMNTEAFF
TRBV30	TRBJ2-3	TRBD2	CAWSTSGGPDTQYF
TRBV7-7	TRBJ2-1	NA	CASSLSRGNEQFF
TRBV6-6	TRBJ1-1	TRBD1	CASSQGTGGPGTEAFF
TRBV7-9	TRBJ2-7	NA	CASSFSGSYEQYF
TRBV5-6	TRBJ2-5	NA	CASSFRAVGQETQYF
TRBV5-6	TRBJ2-7	NA	CASSMGRSYNEQYF
TRBV30	TRBJ1-1	NA	CAWSVGHGNTEAFF
TRBV4-3	TRBJ2-3	TRBD2	CASSQEFTSGSTDTQYF
TRBV5-1	TRBJ2-7	NA	CASSLRDYEQYF
TRBV29-1	TRBJ1-1	TRBD1	CSATGERTEAFF
TRBV5-6	TRBJ1-1	TRBD1	CASSYRDRGTEAFF
TRBV27	TRBJ1-1	NA	CASSSGGGTEAFF
TRBV30	TRBJ1-2	NA	CAWSYKGVAEGYTF
TRBV29-1	TRBJ2-5	TRBD2	CSVDMAGGRETQYF
TRBV30	TRBJ1-1	NA	CAWRGRARMNTEAFF
TRBV27	TRBJ1-1	NA	CASSPSAVPTEAFF
TRBV5-6	TRBJ1-1	NA	CASSLITGASRRAFF
TRBV4-1	TRBJ2-7	NA	CASSQVSPPEQYF
TRBV4-2	TRBJ1-1	TRBD1	CASSLNLRGRGEAFF
TRBV30	TRBJ1-1	NA	CAWSEGGSRQEAFF
TRBV5-1	TRBJ1-1	TRBD1	CASRGTENTEAFF
TRBV4-3	TRBJ1-2	TRBD1	CASSQDPGQGGSGYTF
TRBV6-5	TRBJ1-2	NA	CASSYLGQSYGYTF
TRBV4-3	TRBJ1-2	TRBD1	CASSQNSRDRAYGYTF
TRBV14	TRBJ2-5	TRBD1	CASSVPGQGAGMQYF
TRBV5-1	TRBJ2-1	NA	CASSLGRTAQNEQFF
TRBV2	TRBJ2-4	TRBD2	CASSDPKTSGVAKNIQYF
TRBV5-4	TRBJ2-1	TRBD1	CASSLPDRGLGNEQFF
TRBV5-6	TRBJ1-4	NA	CASSRGGREKLFF